The 12 T cell receptor beta chains presented below share a single source sample, sequenced in a study of T-cell memory formation after mild COVID-19. TCRdb reanalysed the 5' RACE reads using MiXCR and keeps one entry per CDR3 protein. The data contain 300,000 to 350,000 distinct CDR3 sequences, roughly 13% of them seen just once; the ten biggest clones take up 22%. Material for sequencing was PBMCs or a T cell subset sorted from them (not recorded which). Every receptor here comes from a man between 18 and 29 years old who had mild COVID-19 (a few samples of this study predate the infection). Cell type and time point are not known.

The CDR3, as DNA: TGTGCCAGCAGTGAAAACAGGTCTCCCTCCGAGCAGTACTTC. As protein: CASSENRSPSEQYF. The chain has TRBV2 and TRBJ2-7; perhaps TRBD1 as D (5 bases). V lost 2 bases and J 6 bases, leaving 14 bases between the germline ends. The CDR3 contains 14 residues. CDR1 SNHLY and CDR2 FYNNEI come from the germline V gene.

The rearrangement joins TRBV10-3 to TRBJ2-2; D gene ambiguous. Between the trimmed V and J ends, which lost 2 bases and 4 bases, there was a span of 8 bases. CDR1 and CDR2 (germline): ENHRY, SYGVKD. CDR3 length equals 14 residues. The CDR3 nucleotides are TGTGCCATCAGTGAGATTGGCTCCACCGGGGAGCTGTTTTTT. Encoded protein: CAISEIGSTGELFF.

Many counts were recorded for this clonotype. V gene TRBV5-1 combines with J gene TRBJ2-7; 9 bases line up with TRBD1. CDR1 is SGHRS, CDR2 YFSETQ, per germline. V shed 4 bases, J shed 5 bases, and the junction held 10 bases outside the gene matches. CDR3 length equals 15 residues. The CDR3 sequence: CASSILPGQGHEQYV. As DNA, the CDR3 is TGCGCCAGCAGCATACTCCCGGGACAGGGACACGAGCAGTACGTC.

The CDR3 region is CASSLDPSGTKLLTEAFF. The CDR3 DNA reads TGCGCCAGCAGCTTGGATCCGTCGGGGACCAAACTTCTGACGGAAGCTTTCTTT. The chain uses TRBV5-1 and TRBJ1-1, with D tentatively TRBD1 (5 bases). V was clipped by 0 bases and J by 8 bases, with 26 bases between them. Germline V gene lookup returns CDR1 SGHRS and CDR2 YFSETQ. CDR3 length equals 18 residues.

The chain uses TRBV3-1 and TRBJ2-5; D possibly corresponds to TRBD1 (6 bases). The CDR3 spans 15 residues. Germline assignment: CDR1 LGHDT and CDR2 YNNKEL (reference sequence). Trimming cost V 4 bases and J 4 bases, with 16 bases left between them. DNA for the CDR3: TGTGCCAGCAGCCTCATACAGGGATTCATAGAGACCCAGTACTTC. It codes for CASSLIQGFIETQYF.

This clonotype turned up a few times. The V and J genes are TRBV24-1 and TRBJ2-3, with D perhaps matching TRBD1 or TRBD2 (5 bases each). CDR1 is KGHDR and CDR2 is SFDVKD in the germline V gene. Trimming took 3 bases from V and 1 from J, leaving 10 bases between them. The CDR3 covers 15 residues. DNA for the CDR3: TGTGCCACCAGTGATCCGGGACGAGGCACAGATACGCAGTATTTT. Translated, it gives CATSDPGRGTDTQYF.

This clonotype has just a few counts. V and J are TRBV5-1 and TRBJ1-1; TRBD1 matches 11 bases. The CDR3 extends over 15 amino acids. Looked up from germline, CDR1 is SGHRS and CDR2 is YFSETQ. Losses at the gene ends were 3 bases for V and 5 bases for J; bases not matched to a gene: 6. CDR3 residues: CASSSGTGGSTEAFF. CDR3 coding DNA: TGCGCCAGCAGCTCGGGGACAGGGGGTAGTACTGAAGCTTTCTTT.

Notes on this clonotype: Its ends do not fully match the called genes, so a read error is possible. The V and J genes are TRBV12-3 or TRBV12-4 and TRBJ2-7; 11 bases line up with TRBD1. This CDR3 is 13 amino acids long. The CDR3 sequence is CASTDRRTGGQIF. CDR3 in DNA: TGTGCCAGCACCGATCGTAGGACAGGGGGCCAGATCTTC.

The chain couples TRBV27 to TRBJ2-3, with TRBD2 as a possible D gene (6 bases). The CDR3 covers 16 residues. V was trimmed by 7 bases and J by 1 base, leaving 18 bases between them. Germline V lookup: CDR1 MNHEY, CDR2 SMNVEV (reference sequence). The DNA for the CDR3 is TGTGCCAGCAATCCACCACCGGGGGAGGGCACAGATACGCAGTATTTT. The encoded protein is CASNPPPGEGTDTQYF.

This clonotype was found a few times. V and J are TRBV7-2 and TRBJ1-1; weak D call: TRBD1 (5 bases). Trimming cost V 1 base and J 1 base, with 10 bases left between them. This CDR3 comprises 15 residues. Per germline, CDR1 SGHTA and CDR2 FQGNSA. CDR3 nucleotides: TGTGCCAGCAGCTTAGAGGGGACTCAGAACACTGAAGCTTTCTTT. It is translated as CASSLEGTQNTEAFF.

This clonotype was seen only a few times. This chain links TRBV7-3 with TRBJ2-5; 8 nucleotides line up with TRBD2. CDR1 is SGHTA and CDR2 is FQGTGA in the germline V gene. V lost 3 bases to trimming and J lost 0 bases; unmatched junction nucleotides: 3. The CDR3 has 15 residues. The CDR3 nucleotides read TGTGCCAGCAGCTTCCAAGCGGGGGACCAAGAGACCCAGTACTTC. It yields the protein CASSFQAGDQETQYF.

This clonotype showed up just a few times. This chain uses TRBV7-2 with TRBJ1-2, with D hard to call. The CDR3 spans 14 residues. V was cut by 3 bases and J by 7 bases, with 15 bases left in between. Germline V gene lookup returns CDR1 SGHTA and CDR2 FQGNSA. CDR3 in DNA: TGTGCCAGCAGCTTCTCCCGGGTATCCGGTGGCTACACCTTC. Encoded protein: CASSFSRVSGGYTF.